This T cell receptor (beta chain) derives from a study of control samples from healthy donors and cancer patients. The table came from immunoSEQ multiplex PCR; TCRdb's copy has only in-frame clones and leaves some out. The data show 120,000 or so clones, with 93% seen just once and about 1.7% held by the top ten. Between the trimmed V and J ends, which lost 0 bases and 6 bases, there was a span of 5 bases. The CDR3 spans 13 residues. The TCR sequence derives from a man aged 45 to 65 with head and neck cancer. Specimen: PBMCs. This chain connects TRBV12-3 or TRBV12-4 to TRBJ2-2, with no clear D. CDR3 residues: CASSLAIPGELFF. In DNA, the CDR3 is TGTGCCAGCAGTTTAGCGATCCCCGGGGAGCTGTTTTTT.